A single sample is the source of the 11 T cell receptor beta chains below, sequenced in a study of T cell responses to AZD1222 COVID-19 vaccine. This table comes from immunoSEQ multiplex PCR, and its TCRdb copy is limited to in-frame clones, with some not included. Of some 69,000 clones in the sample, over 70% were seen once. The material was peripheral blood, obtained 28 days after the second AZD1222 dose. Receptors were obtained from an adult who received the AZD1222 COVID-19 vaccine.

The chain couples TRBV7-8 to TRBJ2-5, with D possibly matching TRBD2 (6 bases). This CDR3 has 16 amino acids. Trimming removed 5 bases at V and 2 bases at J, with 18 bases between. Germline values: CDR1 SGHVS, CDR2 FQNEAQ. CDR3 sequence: CASSLTLSGPQETQYF. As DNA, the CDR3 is TGTGCCAGCAGCCTAACGCTAAGCGGGCCGCAAGAGACCCAGTACTTC. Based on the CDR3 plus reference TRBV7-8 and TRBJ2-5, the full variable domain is GAGVSQSPRYKVAKRGQDVALRCDPISGHVSLFWYQQALGQGPEFLTYFQNEAQLDKSGLPSDRFFAERPEGSVSTLKIQRTQQEDSAVYLCASSLTLSGPQETQYFGPGTRLLVL.

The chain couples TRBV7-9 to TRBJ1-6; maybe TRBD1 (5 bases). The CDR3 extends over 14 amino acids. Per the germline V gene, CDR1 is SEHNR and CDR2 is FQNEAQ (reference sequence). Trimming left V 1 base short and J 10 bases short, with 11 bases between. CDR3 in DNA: TGTGCCAGCAGCTTAGGGGGGGATTCCTCACCCCTCCACTTT. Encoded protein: CASSLGGDSSPLHF.

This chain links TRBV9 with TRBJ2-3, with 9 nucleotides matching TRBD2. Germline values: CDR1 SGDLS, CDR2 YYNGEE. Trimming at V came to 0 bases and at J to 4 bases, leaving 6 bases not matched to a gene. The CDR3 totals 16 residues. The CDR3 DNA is TGTGCCAGCAGCGTAGGTGCGGGGGGGCATCCAGATACGCAGTATTTT. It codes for CASSVGAGGHPDTQYF.

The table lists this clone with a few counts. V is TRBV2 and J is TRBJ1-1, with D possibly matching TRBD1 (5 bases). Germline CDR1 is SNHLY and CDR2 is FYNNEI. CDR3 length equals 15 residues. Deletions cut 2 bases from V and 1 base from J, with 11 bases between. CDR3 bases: TGTGCCAGCAGTGAACAGGCCAGGGCGAACACTGAAGCTTTCTTT. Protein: CASSEQARANTEAFF.

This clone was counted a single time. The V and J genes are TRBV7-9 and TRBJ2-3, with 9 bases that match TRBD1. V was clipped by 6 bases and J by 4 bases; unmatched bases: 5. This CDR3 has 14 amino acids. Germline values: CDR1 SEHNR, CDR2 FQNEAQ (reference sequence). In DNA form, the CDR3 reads TGTGCCAGCAGTTACGGGACAGGGCCAGATACGCAGTATTTT. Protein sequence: CASSYGTGPDTQYF.

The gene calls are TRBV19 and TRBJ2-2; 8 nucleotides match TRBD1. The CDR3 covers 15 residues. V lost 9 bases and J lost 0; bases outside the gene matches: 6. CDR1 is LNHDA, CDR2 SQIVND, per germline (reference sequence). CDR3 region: CASETGAANTGELFF. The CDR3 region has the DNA TGTGCCAGCGAGACAGGGGCGGCGAACACCGGGGAGCTGTTTTTT.

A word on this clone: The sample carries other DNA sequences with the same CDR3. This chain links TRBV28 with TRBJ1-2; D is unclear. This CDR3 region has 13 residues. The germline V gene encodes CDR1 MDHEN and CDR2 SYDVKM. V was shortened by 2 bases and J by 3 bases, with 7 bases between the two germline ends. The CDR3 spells CASSLTGDYGYTF. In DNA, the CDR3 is TGTGCCAGCAGTTTAACCGGAGACTATGGCTACACCTTC.

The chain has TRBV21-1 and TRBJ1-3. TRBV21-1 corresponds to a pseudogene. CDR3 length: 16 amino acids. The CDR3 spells CASSTPVILDRNTIYF. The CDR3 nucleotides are TGTGCCAGCAGCACCCCCGTCATCCTTGATAGAAACACCATATATTTT.

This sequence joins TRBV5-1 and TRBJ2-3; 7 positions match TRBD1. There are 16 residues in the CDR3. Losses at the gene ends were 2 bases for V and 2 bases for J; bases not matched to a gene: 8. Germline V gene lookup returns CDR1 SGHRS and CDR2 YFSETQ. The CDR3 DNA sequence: TGCGCCAGCAGCTTAACGGGACAGCCTTACACAGATACGCAGTATTTT. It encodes CASSLTGQPYTDTQYF. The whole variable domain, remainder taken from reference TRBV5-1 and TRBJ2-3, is KAGVTQTPRYLIKTRGQQVTLSCSPISGHRSVSWYQQTPGQGLQFLFEYFSETQRNKGNFPGRFSGRQFSNSRSEMNVSTLELGDSALYLCASSLTGQPYTDTQYFGPGTRLTVL.

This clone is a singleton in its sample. CDR3 sequence: CASSVVPTGDNEQFF. CDR3 bases: TGTGCCAGCAGCGTAGTACCGACAGGGGACAATGAGCAGTTCTTC. This chain links TRBV9 with TRBJ2-1, with 8 bases that match TRBD1. J lost 5 bases, V lost 0 bases, and 4 bases had no gene match. The CDR3 loop spans 15 amino acids. Germline V gene lookup returns CDR1 SGDLS and CDR2 YYNGEE.

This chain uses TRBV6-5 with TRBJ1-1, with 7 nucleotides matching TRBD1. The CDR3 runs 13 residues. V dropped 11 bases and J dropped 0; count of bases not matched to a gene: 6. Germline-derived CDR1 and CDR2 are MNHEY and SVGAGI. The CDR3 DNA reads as TGTGCCGGTTCAGGGGGTTTGAACACTGAAGCTTTCTTT. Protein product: CAGSGGLNTEAFF.